Reported below is one T cell receptor (beta chain). This record comes from a study of blood T cell repertoires in COVID-19. Study as a whole: Spain, Italy and the United States supplied samples that represented acute and convalescent COVID-19. T cells, B-cell-depleted T cells, or PBMCs provided the cDNA or gDNA that served as material.

There are 15 residues in the CDR3. Germline V gives CDR1 LGHDT, CDR2 YNNKEL (reference sequence). Trimming pared 4 bases from V and 4 bases from J, leaving 16 bases between. Per the original methods: Counts of nucleated cells, estimated from reference gene primer amplification, were obtained. Here immunoSEQ multiplex PCR was the method, and the copy in TCRdb shows in-frame clones only, minus some. That table furnishes V, J and clone size, whereas the DNA furnished D and trimming. Seen here are some 250,000 clones, about 83% observed once, and the top ten hold approximately 13%. Sample: peripheral blood. The sequence derives from a man older than 75 with acute or convalescent COVID-19. This chain links TRBV3-1 (or the pseudogene TRBV3-2) with TRBJ1-1, with D possibly TRBD1 on 6 matching bases. The CDR3 DNA follows: TGTGCCAGCAGCCGGGAGAACAGGGCCCGCACTGAAGCTTTCTTT. Translation gives CASSRENRARTEAFF.